The rows below give T cell receptor beta chains drawn from one sample of a study of T-cell memory formation after mild COVID-19. Each CDR3 protein is one row after TCRdb ran MiXCR on the 5' RACE reads. The data contain approximately 290,000 distinct CDR3 sequences, 19% of them singletons. Material for sequencing was PBMCs or a T cell subset sorted from them (not recorded which). Every receptor here comes from a young man who had mild COVID-19 (a few samples of this study predate the infection). Cell type and time point are not known. CDR3s leave out the opening cysteine and the closing phenylalanine or tryptophan. Each record gives: clone size, V gene, CDR3 protein. Rows give clone size only sometimes, using once, few, many, or a class for an expanded clone.

size: few; V: TRBV5-1; CDR3: ASSLVSGSEQPQH
size: NA; V: TRBV4-3; CDR3: ASSQEPGEEIPLH
size: NA; V: TRBV5-1; CDR3: ASSILPTGTGSPLH
size: NA; V: TRBV6-5; CDR3: ASSYSNVRGFNQPQH
size: NA; V: TRBV7-9; CDR3: ASSLVAGKNEQF
size: many; V: TRBV7-2; CDR3: ASSPPGGGGQETQY
size: few; V: TRBV29-1; CDR3: SAQDRVQETQY
size: few; V: TRBV12-3/TRBV12-4; CDR3: ASSAGGYSNQPQH
size: NA; V: TRBV10-3; CDR3: AISEDRQETQY
size: NA; V: TRBV29-1; CDR3: SVDADRGEKLF
size: NA; V: TRBV7-6; CDR3: ASSLWTSGGDEQY
size: many; V: TRBV5-1; CDR3: ASSNADNSPLH
size: few; V: TRBV5-4; CDR3: ASSLGGAGSSYNSPLH
size: NA; V: TRBV24-1; CDR3: ATSDGQRSSYNEQF
size: many; V: TRBV20-1; CDR3: SARDPSGGHTGELF
size: few; V: TRBV7-8; CDR3: ASSESGTLKWWT
size: few; V: TRBV5-1; CDR3: ASSSTPLAGYTQY
size: NA; V: TRBV12-5; CDR3: ASGLDYRYNEQF
size: many; V: TRBV6-4; CDR3: ASSAGTGEGGELF
size: NA; V: TRBV29-1; CDR3: SVMGENQPQH
size: NA; V: TRBV15; CDR3: ATSRDQGGGPSTDTQY
size: few; V: TRBV20-1; CDR3: SAIHTGINEAF
size: NA; V: TRBV20-1; CDR3: SARIWVQETQY
size: NA; V: TRBV12-3/TRBV12-4; CDR3: ASSLGWREQF
size: NA; V: TRBV24-1; CDR3: ATSEHMERNGVVWETQY
size: NA; V: TRBV4-2; CDR3: ASSPPGLAASTDTQY
size: NA; V: TRBV6-5; CDR3: ASSYTGTGSAGANVLT
size: many; V: TRBV12-3/TRBV12-4; CDR3: ASSLRGGEQF